This T cell receptor (beta chain) was identified in a study of Graves' ophthalmopathy and Graves' hyperthyroidism (dated by TCRdb to between 2017 and 2018). As for the study more broadly: A patient counted as having stable hyperthyroidism if there was no progression to ophthalmopathy within 18 months of follow-up. T-cell repertoires of thyroid tissue and blood were compared in over five hyperthyroidism patients. In total, 135 blood samples were TCR-sequenced: 40 to 45 ophthalmopathy, 80 or so hyperthyroidism and approximately 17 hyperthyroidism-to-ophthalmopathy patients. To explore V-J signatures distinguishing ophthalmopathy from hyperthyroidism, a discovery set of about a hundred patients (fewer than 45 ophthalmopathy, over 55 stable hyperthyroidism) was enrolled. The study used signatures of the TCR beta repertoire to tell Graves' ophthalmopathy apart from Graves' hyperthyroidism and to predict which patients would progress to ophthalmopathy. After sampling, hyperthyroidism patients received methimazole starting at 30 mg daily, and ophthalmopathy patients received high-dose intravenous methylprednisolone. The independent validation cohort included approximately 19 hyperthyroidism patients plus 17 patients who later progressed from hyperthyroidism to ophthalmopathy.

The paper as a whole reports these results and caveats: In validation, the model predicted ophthalmopathy progression with 70.59% sensitivity and about 73% specificity; some 13 predicted patients were CT-confirmed with GO in a median of about 6.1 months. Most of the expanded thyroid clonotypes with a frequency above 0.001 were also detected in blood, and it was suggested that the thyroid immune response may be reflected by blood repertoires. Sample size was not statistically predetermined, and group allocation was not concealed from the investigators. The 13-signature model separated ophthalmopathy from stable hyperthyroidism with 85% to 90% sensitivity and 81.08% specificity in cross-validation, and 80%/75% in the test set.

TCR beta CDR3 regions were amplified from RNA transcripts for repertoire sequencing. The first round of RT-PCR was done with HTBI primers and the Qiagen OneStep RT-PCR kit, and was followed by a second round of multiplex PCR, then size selection and purification. Libraries were sequenced paired-end with 100 bp reads on an Illumina HiSeq2000. In the paper's pipeline: SOAPnuke was used to process the reads, throwing out any read that had adapters, had uncalled bases, had a mean Phred below 15, or lacked an exact constant-primer or identifier match. COPE v1.2.5 was used to merge the high-quality paired reads. Each unique nucleotide sequence was defined as a clonotype, and clonotypes were aligned to IMGT TRB V, D and J references with MiTCR v1.1. Analysis was restricted to V-J combinations with a frequency above 0.0001, which covered 99.2% of repertoires. For each V-J combination, a TCR clonal expansion and chaos score was defined as F50 clonal expansion divided by the chaos observed in the TCRdist matrix. Welch's t-statistics and random forest were used to reduce the features to 10 to 15 V-J combinations, which were then used as input to a naive Bayes classifier. Thyroid-blood repertoire similarity was quantified with the Morisita-Horn index. TCRdb's own reprocessing of the public reads used fastp at Q25 and MiXCR and kept productive beta chains. Rows with one shared CDR3 protein collapse into an entry with the most common genes and DNA. The V and J calls and clone size are TCRdb's, not the authors'. This sample lists approximately 1.2 million distinct CDR3 sequences; 35% to 45% were detected once. The ten largest make up more than 9.5% of the sample.

The hyperthyroidism patients were 18 to 65 years old and newly diagnosed, with a disease duration of less than 2 months. Patients with other autoimmune diseases, uncontrolled infections, pregnancy or lactation were excluded. Clinical symptoms, serum thyroxine, TRAb, thyroid ultrasound and orbital computed tomography were used for diagnosis. Total RNA was extracted using Trizol reagent, and RNA quality was checked on an Agilent 2100 Bioanalyzer. V sheds 3 bases and J sheds 0 bases, leaving 20 bases between their ends. Looking up the germline V gene yields CDR1 SGHAT and CDR2 FQNNGV. Taken from cysteine to phenylalanine, the CDR3 has 19 residues. The CDR3 DNA has 57 bases and is translated from base 1. Concerning this clonotype: Its antigen is currently not known. It has no much larger one-base neighbor in the sample; base qualities were not kept.

In this chain, TRBV11-2 is recombined with TRBJ2-2; no D gene is confidently identified. This sequence was found in an adult man with Graves' hyperthyroidism. The specimen sequenced was peripheral blood or thyroid tissue (not recorded which). CDR3 sequence: CASSLSSLFSGTNTGELFF. The bases read TGTGCCAGCAGCTTGTCTTCGTTGTTCTCTGGGACGAACACCGGGGAGCTGTTTTTT.